Presented here are 22 T cell receptor beta chains from one specimen sequenced in a study of T cells in Graves' hyperthyroidism and ophthalmopathy. The investigators amplified TCR beta CDR3 regions from RNA transcripts. First-round RT-PCR targeting the TCR CDR3 was performed with the HTBI primer set. TCRdb fed the multiplex PCR reads into MiXCR, producing one record per CDR3 protein. The data contain approximately 320,000 distinct CDR3 sequences, roughly 17% of them singletons. Material for sequencing was blood. The source of these receptors is a young man with Graves' hyperthyroidism.

This clonotype has more than one count but fewer than ten. The chain links TRBV19 to TRBJ1-4; 9 bases are shared with TRBD1. This CDR3 is 13 amino acids long. Per the germline V gene, CDR1 is LNHDA and CDR2 is SQIVND (reference sequence). V lost 9 bases, J lost 16 bases, and 15 bases stayed unmatched. As DNA, the CDR3 is TGTGCCAGCCGCCGGACAGGGGTGGAACCCCCGTTTTTT. This encodes CASRRTGVEPPFF.

The J gene is TRBJ2-4, the V gene TRBV5-6; possible D gene TRBD1, 5 bases. CDR1 is SGHDT, CDR2 YYEEEE, per germline. V lost 4 bases and J 1 base, leaving 33 bases between the germline ends. This CDR3 is 22 amino acids long. DNA for the CDR3: TGTGCCAGCAGCCACTATTTCCCCCGGGTACAGTTTCTTAAGGGGGCCAAAAACATTCAGTACTTC. It encodes CASSHYFPRVQFLKGAKNIQYF.

The chain is built from TRBV20-1 and TRBJ2-7, with 14 bases identical to TRBD2. The germline CDR1 and CDR2 sequences are DFQATT and SNEGSKA (reference sequence). CDR3 length equals 16 residues. The V gene end was trimmed by 2 bases and the J gene end by 6 bases; junction bases not matched to a gene: 9. CDR3 DNA sequence: TGCAGTGCTAGACGACTAGCGGGAGGGCCGGGGGCCGAGCAGTACTTC. Its protein product is CSARRLAGGPGAEQYF.

The table lists this clonotype with a count of one. The V call is TRBV20-1, the J call TRBJ1-5; unclear D gene. V lost 1 base and J 8 bases, leaving 9 bases between the germline ends. CDR3 length: 12 amino acids. Germline CDR1 reads DFQATT; CDR2 reads SNEGSKA (reference sequence). CDR3 residues: CSARAPLEPQHF. The CDR3 DNA is TGCAGTGCTAGAGCCCCTCTAGAGCCCCAGCATTTT.

This clonotype was detected only a few times. V and J are TRBV5-1 and TRBJ1-5; a weak D match, TRBD1 (6 bases). Germline V gene sequence: CDR1 SGHRS, CDR2 YFSETQ. Trimming removed 4 bases at V and 2 bases at J, with 28 bases between. The CDR3 loop spans 20 amino acids. CDR3 sequence reads: CASSPPPPDRTWNGNQPQHF. For the CDR3, the DNA is TGCGCCAGCAGCCCCCCCCCCCCCGACAGGACTTGGAATGGCAATCAGCCCCAGCATTTT.

The gene calls are TRBV19 and TRBJ1-1; tentatively, D is TRBD1 (6 bases). Trimming cost V 3 bases and J 4 bases, with 9 bases left between them. The CDR3 is 13 residues long. The germline V gene has CDR1 LNHDA and CDR2 SQIVND (reference sequence). The CDR3 nucleotides are TGTGCCAGTAGTATGGGGGGGGCCACTGAAGCTTTCTTT. The encoded protein is CASSMGGATEAFF.

In its sample, this clonotype was seen many times. The rearrangement uses TRBV7-9 and TRBJ2-1; 9 bases line up with TRBD1. With 3 bases clipped from V and 5 bases from J, the junction kept 2 bases outside the gene matches. This CDR3 is 14 amino acids long. Per germline, CDR1 SEHNR and CDR2 FQNEAQ (reference sequence). The CDR3 loop is CASSFWTGDNEQFF. CDR3 nucleotide sequence: TGTGCCAGCAGCTTCTGGACAGGGGACAATGAGCAGTTCTTC.

In its sample, this clonotype was seen a few times. The chain has TRBV5-1 and TRBJ2-2; D perhaps matches TRBD1 (6 bases). The CDR3 is 18 amino acids. The V and J ends lost 4 bases and 3 bases respectively, with 22 bases between them. Germline CDR1 reads SGHRS; CDR2 reads YFSETQ. The CDR3: CASSKEKQTGRDTGELFF. For the CDR3, the DNA is TGCGCCAGCAGCAAGGAAAAACAAACAGGGCGCGACACCGGGGAGCTGTTTTTT.

In this sample, this clonotype turned up a few times. V usage is TRBV20-1 and J usage is TRBJ2-7; D may be TRBD1 (5 bases). The germline gives CDR1 DFQATT, CDR2 SNEGSKA (reference sequence). The CDR3 covers 14 residues. V dropped 5 bases and J dropped 6 bases, with 20 bases sitting between them. As DNA, the CDR3 is TGCAGTGCTGCTAGGGGCCCGTTCGTTCGCGAGCAGTACTTC. It yields the protein CSAARGPFVREQYF.

A single count supports this clonotype. Possible read error: a much larger clone is one base away. This chain uses TRBV10-3 with TRBJ2-7; D gene unclear. This CDR3 has 14 residues. Looked up from germline, CDR1 is ENHRY and CDR2 is SYGVKD. The chain's CDR3 is CAIRSADTSYGQYF. For the CDR3, the DNA is TGTGCCATCAGATCGGCAGATACCTCCTACGGGCAGTACTTC.

This clonotype was observed once. This chain connects TRBV24-1 to TRBJ2-4, with D tentatively TRBD1 (6 bases). CDR3 length equals 15 residues. Trimming took 4 bases from V and 9 from J, leaving 18 bases between them. CDR1 and CDR2 from the germline V gene are KGHDR and SFDVKD. The CDR3 nucleotides read TGTGCCACCAGTGACAATAAACAGGGTAATAGCATTCAGTACTTC. It translates to CATSDNKQGNSIQYF.

This chain connects TRBV28 to TRBJ1-2; D unresolved. CDR3 size: 14 residues. Germline V CDR1 and CDR2: MDHEN, SYDVKM. Trimming stripped 2 bases from V and 2 bases from J, with 9 bases between. The DNA of the CDR3 is TGTGCCAGCAGTTTAAGGAGTAGGAACTATGGCTACACCTTC. Protein: CASSLRSRNYGYTF.

The V gene is TRBV10-1, the J gene TRBJ2-2, with 9 bases matching TRBD1. The J segment lost 4 bases and the V segment lost 1 base, leaving 1 base of the junction unmatched. CDR3 length: 15 residues. CDR1 WNHNN and CDR2 SYGVQD come from the germline V gene (reference sequence). The CDR3 DNA reads TGCGCCAGCAGTGAGTTGACAGGGGGCACCGGGGAGCTGTTTTTT. This codes for CASSELTGGTGELFF.

This clonotype showed up just a few times. The rearrangement links TRBV5-6 to TRBJ1-1; D not certain. The V end was cut by 4 bases, the J end by 7 bases, with 23 bases between. Germline CDR1 reads SGHDT; CDR2 reads YYEEEE. The CDR3 extends over 16 amino acids. CDR3 amino acids: CASSLGTGRAGGEAFF. The CDR3 nucleotides are TGTGCCAGCAGCCTAGGAACTGGAAGGGCGGGAGGTGAAGCTTTCTTT.

This clonotype showed up many times. The chain is built from TRBV13 and TRBJ2-1; TRBD1 matches at 9 bases. The CDR3 is 17 amino acids. With 2 bases clipped from V and 0 bases from J, the junction kept 5 bases outside the gene matches. The germline V gene has CDR1 PRHDT and CDR2 FYEKMQ (reference sequence). CDR3 amino acids: CASSLRVTGGSYNEQFF. The CDR3 nucleotides are TGTGCCAGCAGCTTACGTGTGACAGGGGGCTCCTACAATGAGCAGTTCTTC.

Worth noting for this clonotype: A much larger clone sits a single nucleotide away, making a read error possible. The chain uses TRBV30 and TRBJ1-2, with D perhaps matching TRBD1 (5 bases). This CDR3 contains 13 residues. The germline gives CDR1 GTSNPN, CDR2 SVGIG (reference sequence). In DNA form, the CDR3 reads TGTGCCTGGAGCCCTAGGGGCCTCTATGGCTACGCCTTC. Translating it yields CAWSPRGLYGYAF.

Concerning this clonotype: A read error may be the cause here, since a much bigger clone is one base away. This chain joins TRBV28 and TRBJ1-6; perhaps TRBD1 as D (6 bases). Germline assignment: CDR1 MDHEN and CDR2 SYDVKM. V lost 10 bases, J lost 10 bases, and 17 bases lay in between. The CDR3 covers 13 residues. The CDR3 loop is CANQGSRGSPLHF. DNA for the CDR3: TGTGCCAACCAGGGATCAAGGGGGTCACCCCTCCACTTT.

This clonotype was counted many times. This chain links TRBV5-1 with TRBJ2-7; the D gene is possibly TRBD1 (6 bases). The length of the CDR3 is 12 residues. Trimming removed 0 bases at V and 7 bases at J, with 8 bases between. CDR1 SGHRS and CDR2 YFSETQ come from the germline V gene. The CDR3 reads CASSLGTAEQYF. In nucleotides, the CDR3 is TGCGCCAGCAGCTTGGGGACAGCAGAGCAGTACTTC.

This clonotype was detected many times. The J gene is TRBJ1-5, the V gene TRBV30, with 8 nucleotides matching TRBD1. The length of the CDR3 is 15 residues. J was trimmed by 0 bases and V by 5 bases; bases with no gene match: 6. CDR1 is GTSNPN, CDR2 SVGIG, per germline (reference sequence). CDR3 sequence reads: CAWGTGVDSNQPQHF. The CDR3 DNA reads as TGTGCCTGGGGGACAGGAGTTGATAGCAATCAGCCCCAGCATTTT.

The chain employs TRBV2 and TRBJ2-5; 9 nucleotides agree with TRBD2. Germline-derived CDR1 and CDR2 are SNHLY and FYNNEI. This CDR3 is 16 amino acids long. The J segment lost 1 base and the V segment lost 5 bases, leaving 8 bases of the junction unmatched. CDR3 sequence: CASSQLASGTQETQYF. The CDR3 coding sequence is TGTGCCAGCAGTCAGTTAGCTAGCGGGACCCAAGAGACCCAGTACTTC.

Written as DNA, the CDR3 is TGTGCCAGCAGTCAGATTAATTCACCCCTCCACTTT. Its translation: CASSQINSPLHF. V gene TRBV12-3 or TRBV12-4 combines with J gene TRBJ1-6; no clear D. Trimming shortened V by 5 bases and J by 6 bases, and 5 bases separated the two germline ends. This CDR3 spans 12 amino acids.

The table lists this clonotype with a few counts. This chain links TRBV15 with TRBJ1-1; D call uncertain. This CDR3 is built from 19 residues. Germline lookup yields CDR1 LNHNV and CDR2 YYDKDF (reference sequence). The V gene lost 0 bases and the J gene lost 1 base, with 21 bases spanning the gap. The DNA of the CDR3 is TGTGCCACCAGCAGAGATTACTCCGCGGGGTACGGATCGAACACTGAAGCTTTCTTT. This encodes CATSRDYSAGYGSNTEAFF.